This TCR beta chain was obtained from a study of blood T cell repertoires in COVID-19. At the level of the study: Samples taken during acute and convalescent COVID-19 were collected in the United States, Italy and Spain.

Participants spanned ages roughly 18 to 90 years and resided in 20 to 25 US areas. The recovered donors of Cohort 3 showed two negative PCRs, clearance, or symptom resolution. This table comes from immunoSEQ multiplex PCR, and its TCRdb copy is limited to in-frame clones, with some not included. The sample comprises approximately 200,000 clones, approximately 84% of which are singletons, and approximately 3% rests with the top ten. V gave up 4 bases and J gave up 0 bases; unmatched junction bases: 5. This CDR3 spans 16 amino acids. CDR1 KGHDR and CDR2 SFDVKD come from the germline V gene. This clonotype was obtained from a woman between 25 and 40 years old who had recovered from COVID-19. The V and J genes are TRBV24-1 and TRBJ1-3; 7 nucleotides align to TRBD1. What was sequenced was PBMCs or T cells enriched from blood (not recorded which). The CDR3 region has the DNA TGTGCCACCAGTGAAGGGGACAGAGGCTCTGGAAACACCATATATTTT. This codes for CATSEGDRGSGNTIYF.